This TCR beta chain is from a study of vaccination and CD4 T cells after COVID-19 (dated by TCRdb to 2021 to 2024). At the level of the whole study: Convalescent patients had a positive SARS-CoV-2 result on nasal swab PCR, and of these patients, under ten had mild disease and one had severe disease. The convalescent cohort included six males and four females, with two Hispanic individuals, seven Caucasians, two Asians and one multiracial person. Participants received two doses of either the Pfizer-BioNTech BNT162b2 vaccine (n=8) or the Moderna mRNA-1273 vaccine (n=2). Post-COVID blood samples from convalescent patients were collected a median of around 100 days after diagnosis, with a range of 35 to 161 days. Post-vaccine blood samples were taken a median of roughly 72 days after the second vaccine dose, with a range of roughly 14 to 241 days. For stimulating the cultures, overlapping spike peptide pools were used, derived from SARS-CoV-2 as well as from the common cold coronaviruses HCoV-NL63, HCoV-OC43 and HCoV-229E. As controls, cultures received a CEFX viral epitope pool (the positive control), an HIV-1 Nef peptide pool (the negative control), or no peptide at all. The spike-specific CD4+ TCR repertoire was compared before and after mRNA vaccination in under 11 COVID-19 convalescent patients and a few infection-naive healthy vaccine recipients.

The method was PCR. At the Johns Hopkins FTIC core, DNA from the cultured CD4+ T cells underwent TCR sequencing with the Oncomine TCR Beta short-read assay. Genomic DNA was extracted from the cultured CD4+ T cells with the QIAamp micro DNA kit. The Oncomine TCR Beta libraries from cultured CD4+ T cells were pooled using unique dual indexes and then sequenced on an Illumina iSeq 100. As for the authors' bioinformatics: Non-productive sequences were filtered out, and CDR3s that did not start with C, did not end with F or W, or were shorter than 7 amino acids were discarded. Antigen-specific clonotypes were identified with the MANAFEST web application by comparing peptide-stimulated wells with reference and other culture wells. An FDR below 0.05, an odds ratio above 5, and a productive frequency above 0.1% in at least two of three replicate wells were required for clones to be considered positive. A clonotype was classed as cross-reactive if the clonotype showed significant expansion both in SARS-CoV-2 spike wells and in at least one common cold coronavirus spike condition. Using R version 3.6.1, CDR3 homology was evaluated through Levenshtein distances (stringdist) along with unrooted phylogenetic trees (ape). TCRdb trimmed public reads at Q25 via fastp, called clones via MiXCR and kept in-frame beta chains. Entries that share a CDR3 protein sequence are merged under the most common genes and DNA. TCRdb's processing, not the study's, gives the V and J calls here. The sample table holds 10,000 to 15,000 distinct CDR3 sequences, of which 62% were seen once. The ten largest clones represent approximately 12% of the sample.

According to the germline V gene, CDR1 reads SGHTA and CDR2 reads FQGNSA. Counted from cysteine to phenylalanine, this CDR3 has 14 amino acids. Just CDR3 DNA is preserved here, 42 bases in frame from base 1. Trimming at the junction amounts to 2 bases on V and 5 bases on J, and the germline ends lie 12 bases apart. Taken with the paper, the label for treatment or condition translates to: 10-day PBMC culture with coronavirus spike peptide pools or control peptides (ViraFEST assay). The ViraFEST assay, used in the study, expanded antigen-specific T cells with peptide pools and then identified the expanded clonotypes through TCR sequencing. The positive SARS-CoV-2 PCR tests of the convalescent patients were dated from March to December 2020, before the Alpha, Beta and Delta variants emerged in the United States. Over 1.5 million PBMCs per well were cultured in IMDM with roughly 5% human AB serum and 9 to 10 IU/ml IL-2, plus 10 ug/ml peptide pools. On days 3 and 7, half of the culture medium was replaced with fresh IL-2-containing medium. Once the cells had been in culture for about 10 days, the EasySep CD4+ T cell isolation kit was used to isolate CD4+ T cells by negative selection. Ficoll-Paque Plus gradient centrifugation was used to isolate PBMCs from whole blood, and the isolated PBMCs were then either used fresh or cryopreserved at -140C. In general, triplicate wells were set up for every culture condition.

The paper's findings and limits, for the study overall: Among the post-vaccine SARS-CoV-2-reactive clones in convalescent patients, a median approximately 86% showed up only after vaccination, which suggests vaccine-specific priming. Of the vaccine-specific clones found in convalescent patients, nearly all (304 of 307) were mono-reactive for SARS-CoV-2 spike instead of being cross-reactive with common cold coronaviruses. An increase in the median number of SARS-CoV-2-reactive clonotypes from roughly 20 after infection to 38 after vaccination was observed, but the change was not found to be significant. Only a relatively small number of convalescent patients were included in the study, and early timepoints following natural infection were not analyzed.

Concerning this clonotype: Its binding antigen is unknown. Per-base quality was not reported, and no clone a single base away is much larger than it.

This chain is built from TRBV7-2 and TRBJ2-5; TRBD2 is a possible D gene, resting on 5 matching bases. The receptor was derived from a human donor who had recovered from COVID-19. Sequences were obtained from CD4+ T cells from blood, cultured in vitro. The DNA is as follows: TGTGCCAGCAGCTTAAACCCGGGAACTGAGACCCAGTACTTC. Its coded protein is CASSLNPGTETQYF. The reference TRBV7-2 and TRBJ2-5 proteins fill in what lies around the CDR3, so the full variable domain reads GAGVSQSPSNKVTEKGKDVELRCDPISGHTALYWYRQSLGQGLEFLIYFQGNSAPDKSGLPSDRFSAERTGGSVSTLTIQRTQQEDSAVYLCASSLNPGTETQYFGPGTRLLVL.